Following are 10 T cell receptor beta chains from one sample sequenced in a study of CD8 T cells in ankylosing spondylitis. Antigens for these TCRs are unknown. Whole-study findings and limits: Ankylosing spondylitis blood appeared to carry a characteristic TCR beta motif of several highly homologous variants.

Via MiXCR, TCRdb re-called the 5' RACE reads, giving one row per CDR3 protein. The sample consists of fewer than 550,000 distinct CDR3 sequences, less than 6% of them appearing once. The specimen was blood, either unsorted or a sorted T cell fraction (not recorded which). All receptors derive from a male donor with ankylosing spondylitis.

This clonotype was counted many times. This chain's CDR3 is CASSPWGEQYF. In nucleotides, the CDR3 is TGTGCCAGCAGCCCCTGGGGCGAGCAGTACTTC. The V gene is TRBV12-3 or TRBV12-4, the J gene TRBJ2-7; unclear D gene. This CDR3 region has 11 residues. V lost 6 bases, J lost 6 bases, and 9 bases lay in between.

At least ten counts were recorded for this clonotype. V gene TRBV6-5 combines with J gene TRBJ2-5; 11 bases map to TRBD2. V dropped 4 bases and J dropped 5; count of bases not matched to a gene: 12. The CDR3 totals 17 residues. Germline CDR1 and CDR2: MNHEY and SVGAGI. Here the CDR3 DNA reads TGTGCCAGCAGTTCCCTATCCCTAGCGGGAGGAGGTGAGACCCAGTACTTC. It translates to CASSSLSLAGGGETQYF.

This clonotype was counted at least ten times. V is TRBV20-1 and J is TRBJ2-6; 8 nucleotides align to TRBD1. The CDR3 spans 18 residues. CDR1 and CDR2 (germline): DFQATT, SNEGSKA (reference sequence). The ends lost 0 bases at V and 3 bases at J; junction bases unmatched: 10. In DNA form, the CDR3 reads TGCAGTGCTAGAGATCTGGGCAGGGGGCGCGGTGGGGCCAACGTCCTGACTTTC. Residues: CSARDLGRGRGGANVLTF.

This clonotype has a count of ten or more. The J gene is TRBJ1-2, the V gene TRBV7-2; no clear D. The CDR3 is 13 residues long. Trimming shortened V by 5 bases and J by 5 bases, and 12 bases separated the two germline ends. Germline V gene sequence: CDR1 SGHTA, CDR2 FQGNSA. CDR3 DNA sequence: TGTGCCAGCAGCGGAATCTCCCTTTATGGCTACACCTTC. Amino acid sequence: CASSGISLYGYTF.

The sample holds many counts of this clonotype. V usage is TRBV4-3 and J usage is TRBJ2-7, with TRBD1 matching over 7 bases. The trim removed 4 bases at V and 7 bases at J, leaving 10 bases unmatched. The CDR3 has 14 amino acids. The germline V gene encodes CDR1 LGHNA and CDR2 YSLEER. The DNA for the CDR3 is TGCGCCAGCAGCCGTCTCCTGGACAGGAGTGAGCAGTACTTC. Amino acids: CASSRLLDRSEQYF.

The rearrangement links TRBV7-2 to TRBJ1-6; a weak D match, TRBD1 (5 bases). Germline loops: CDR1 SGHTA, CDR2 FQGNSA. V lost 2 bases to trimming and J lost 10 bases, with 12 bases between them. This CDR3 is built from 14 residues. CDR3 protein: CASSLMAGRSPLHF. The CDR3, as DNA: TGTGCCAGCAGCTTAATGGCAGGGAGGTCACCCCTCCACTTT.

This clonotype has only a few counts. The chain has TRBV28 and TRBJ2-1; TRBD2 matches at 7 bases. The V gene end was trimmed by 2 bases and the J gene end by 4 bases; junction bases not matched to a gene: 8. The CDR3 loop spans 16 amino acids. Germline lookup yields CDR1 MDHEN and CDR2 SYDVKM. The CDR3: CASSLKWEGGYNEQFF. DNA of the CDR3: TGTGCCAGCAGTTTAAAATGGGAGGGCGGGTACAATGAGCAGTTCTTC.

This clonotype has a count of ten or more. This chain uses TRBV7-8 with TRBJ2-2; D remains ambiguous. The CDR3 consists of 15 residues. With 5 bases removed from V and 1 base from J, the gap between germline ends came to 11 bases. Looked up from germline, CDR1 is SGHVS and CDR2 is FQNEAQ. The CDR3 sequence is CASSLTDENTGELFF. CDR3 DNA: TGTGCCAGCAGCCTCACGGACGAGAACACCGGGGAGCTGTTTTTT.

This clonotype was detected ten times or more. This chain links TRBV4-3 with TRBJ2-2; 12 bases align to TRBD2. J gave up 0 bases and V 8 bases, and 16 bases lay outside the gene matches. The length of the CDR3 is 20 residues. CDR1 is LGHNA and CDR2 is YSLEER in the germline V gene. CDR3 DNA: TGCGCCAGCGGTCAGGGTCGGACGGGACTAGCGGGCGCGAACACCGGGGAGCTGTTTTTT. This gives the protein CASGQGRTGLAGANTGELFF.

The rearrangement links TRBV18 to TRBJ2-2; D ambiguous. V shed 3 bases and J shed 5 bases, with 13 bases lying between them. Germline CDR1 is KGHSH and CDR2 is LQKENI. The CDR3 is 15 residues long. CDR3 loop: CASSPGKVVTGELFF. CDR3 sequence (DNA): TGTGCCAGCTCACCTGGGAAGGTGGTGACCGGGGAGCTGTTTTTT.